What follows is one T cell receptor beta chain and its context. Isolated RNA was reverse transcribed into cDNA used as the sequencing template. TCRdb's copy holds only in-frame clones and misses some; the assay was immunoSEQ multiplex PCR. The sample includes about 250,000 clones, 60% of them seen just once. Losses at the gene ends were 4 bases for V and 1 base for J; bases not matched to a gene: 9. From germline, CDR1 is SGHDT and CDR2 YYEEEE. The CDR3 runs 16 residues. Treatment defined: oral pan-JAK inhibitor, 5-10 mg twice daily. These data come from a study of CD8+ T cells in alopecia areata. The clonotype comes from a human donor with alopecia areata. This material consisted of CD4+ T cells sorted from blood, taken around week 54, from a patient treated with tofacitinib. The V and J genes are TRBV5-6 and TRBJ2-5; 8 nucleotides agree with TRBD1. The CDR3 sequence is CASSTRTGRIQETQYF. In DNA, the CDR3 is TGTGCCAGCAGCACCCGGACAGGGAGAATCCAAGAGACCCAGTACTTC.